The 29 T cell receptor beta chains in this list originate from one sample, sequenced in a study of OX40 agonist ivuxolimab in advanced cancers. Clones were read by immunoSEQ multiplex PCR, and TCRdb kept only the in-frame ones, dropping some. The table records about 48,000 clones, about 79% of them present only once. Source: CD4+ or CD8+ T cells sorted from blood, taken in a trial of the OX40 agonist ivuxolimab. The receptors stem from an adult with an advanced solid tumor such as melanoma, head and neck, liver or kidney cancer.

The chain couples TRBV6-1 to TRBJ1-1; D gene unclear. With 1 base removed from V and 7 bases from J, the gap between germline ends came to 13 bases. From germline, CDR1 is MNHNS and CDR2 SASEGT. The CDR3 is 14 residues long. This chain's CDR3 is CASSEVGGLNEAFF. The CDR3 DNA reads TGTGCCAGCAGTGAAGTCGGTGGGCTCAATGAAGCTTTCTTT.

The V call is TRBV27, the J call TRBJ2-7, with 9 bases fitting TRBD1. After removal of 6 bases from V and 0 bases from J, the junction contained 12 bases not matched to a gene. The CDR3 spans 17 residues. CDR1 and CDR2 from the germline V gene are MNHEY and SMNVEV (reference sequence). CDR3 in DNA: TGTGCCAGCAGCGCCGGGACAGGGTCCCTGAGCTCCTACGAGCAGTACTTC. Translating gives CASSAGTGSLSSYEQYF.

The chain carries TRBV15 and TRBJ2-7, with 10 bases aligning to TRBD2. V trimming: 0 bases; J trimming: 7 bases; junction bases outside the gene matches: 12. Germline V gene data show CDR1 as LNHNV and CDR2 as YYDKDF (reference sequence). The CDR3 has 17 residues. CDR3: CATSRDAWGERGGEQYF. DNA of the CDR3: TGTGCCACCAGCAGAGATGCCTGGGGAGAGCGGGGGGGGGAGCAGTACTTC.

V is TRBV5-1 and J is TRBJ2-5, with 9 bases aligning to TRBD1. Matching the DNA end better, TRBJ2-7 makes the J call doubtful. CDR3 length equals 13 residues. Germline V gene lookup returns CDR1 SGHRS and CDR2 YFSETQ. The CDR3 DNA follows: TGCGCCAGTGGACAGGGGTCGAGGAACGAGCAGTACTTC. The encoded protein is CASGQGSRNEQYF.

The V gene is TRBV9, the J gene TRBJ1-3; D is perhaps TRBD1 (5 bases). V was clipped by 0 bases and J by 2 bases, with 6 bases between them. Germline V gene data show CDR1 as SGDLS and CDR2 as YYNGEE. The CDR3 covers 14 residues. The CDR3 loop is CASSVGQTGNTIYF. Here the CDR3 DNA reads TGTGCCAGCAGCGTAGGACAGACTGGAAACACCATATATTTT.

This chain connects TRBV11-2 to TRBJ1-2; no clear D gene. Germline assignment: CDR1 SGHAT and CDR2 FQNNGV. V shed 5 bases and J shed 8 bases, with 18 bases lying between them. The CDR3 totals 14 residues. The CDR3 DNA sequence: TGTGCCAGCAGCCCCGACACAAACCTTGGAGGCTACACCTTC. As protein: CASSPDTNLGGYTF.

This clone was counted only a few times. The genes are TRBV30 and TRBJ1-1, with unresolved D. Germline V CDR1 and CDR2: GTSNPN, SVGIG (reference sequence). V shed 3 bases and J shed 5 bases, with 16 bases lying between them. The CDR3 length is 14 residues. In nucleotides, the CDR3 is TGTGCCTGGAGATCTATAGTTGGAACAACTGAAGCTTTCTTT. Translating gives CAWRSIVGTTEAFF.

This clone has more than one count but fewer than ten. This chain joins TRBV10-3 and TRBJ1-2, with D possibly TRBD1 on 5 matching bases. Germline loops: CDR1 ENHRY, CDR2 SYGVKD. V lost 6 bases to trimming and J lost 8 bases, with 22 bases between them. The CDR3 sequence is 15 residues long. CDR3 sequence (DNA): TGTGCCATCAGACAACGTGCCGGGACGGAAGTCGGCTACACCTTC. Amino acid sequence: CAIRQRAGTEVGYTF.

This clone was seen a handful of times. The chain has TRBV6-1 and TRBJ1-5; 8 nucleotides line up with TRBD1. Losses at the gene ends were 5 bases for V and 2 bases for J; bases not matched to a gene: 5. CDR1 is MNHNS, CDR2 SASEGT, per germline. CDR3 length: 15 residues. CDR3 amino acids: CASSQGAGGNQPQHF. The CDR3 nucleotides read TGTGCCAGCAGTCAGGGGGCGGGTGGCAATCAGCCCCAGCATTTT.

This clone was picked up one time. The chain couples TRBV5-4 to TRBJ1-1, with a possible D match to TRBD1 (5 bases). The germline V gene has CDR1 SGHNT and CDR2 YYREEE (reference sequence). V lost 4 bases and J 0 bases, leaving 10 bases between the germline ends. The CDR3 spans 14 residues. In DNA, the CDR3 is TGTGCCAGCAGCGGGGCGGCCATGAACACTGAAGCTTTCTTT. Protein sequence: CASSGAAMNTEAFF.

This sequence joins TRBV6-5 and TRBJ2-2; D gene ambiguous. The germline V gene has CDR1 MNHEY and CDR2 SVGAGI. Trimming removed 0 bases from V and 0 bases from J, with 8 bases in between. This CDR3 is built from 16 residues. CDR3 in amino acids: CASSYSKRTNTGELFF. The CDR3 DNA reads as TGTGCCAGCAGTTACTCGAAGCGAACGAACACCGGGGAGCTGTTTTTT.

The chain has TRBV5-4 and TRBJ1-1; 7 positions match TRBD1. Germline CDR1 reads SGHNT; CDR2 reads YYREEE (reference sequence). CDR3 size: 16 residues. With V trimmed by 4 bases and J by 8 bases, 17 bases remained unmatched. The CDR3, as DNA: TGTGCCAGCAGCCAACAGAAAGGGACAGCAGTTAGGGAAGCTTTCTTT. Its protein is CASSQQKGTAVREAFF.

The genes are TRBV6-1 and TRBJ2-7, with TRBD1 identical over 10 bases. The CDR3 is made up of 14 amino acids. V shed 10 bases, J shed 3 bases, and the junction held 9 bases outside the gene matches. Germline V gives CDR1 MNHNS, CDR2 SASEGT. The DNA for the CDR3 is TGTGCCACCGTCTCCGGGGACAGGGGCTACGAGCAGTACTTC. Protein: CATVSGDRGYEQYF.

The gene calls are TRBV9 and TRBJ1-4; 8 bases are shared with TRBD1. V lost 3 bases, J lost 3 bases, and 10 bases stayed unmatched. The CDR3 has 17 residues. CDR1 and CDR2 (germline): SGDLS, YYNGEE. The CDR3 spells CASSATPPGQANEKLFF. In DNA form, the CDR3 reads TGTGCCAGCAGCGCGACCCCACCGGGACAGGCTAATGAAAAACTGTTTTTT.

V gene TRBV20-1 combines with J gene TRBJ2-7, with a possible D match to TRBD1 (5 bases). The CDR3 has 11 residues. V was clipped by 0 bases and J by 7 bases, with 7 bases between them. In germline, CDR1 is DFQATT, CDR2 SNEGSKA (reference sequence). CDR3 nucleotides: TGCAGTGCTAGAGATAAGGGGGAGCAGTACTTC. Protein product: CSARDKGEQYF.

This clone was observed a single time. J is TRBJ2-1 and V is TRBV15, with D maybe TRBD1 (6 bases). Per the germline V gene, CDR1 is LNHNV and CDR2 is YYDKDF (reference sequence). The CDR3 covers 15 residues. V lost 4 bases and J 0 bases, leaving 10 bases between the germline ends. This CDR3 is CATSIQGSSYNEQFF. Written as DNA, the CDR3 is TGTGCCACCAGCATACAGGGTAGCTCCTACAATGAGCAGTTCTTC.

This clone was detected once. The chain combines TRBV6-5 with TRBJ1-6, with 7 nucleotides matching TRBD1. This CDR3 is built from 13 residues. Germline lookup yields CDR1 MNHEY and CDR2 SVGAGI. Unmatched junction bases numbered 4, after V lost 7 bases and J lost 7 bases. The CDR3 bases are TGTGCCAGCAACCAGGGGGGAAATTCACCCCTCCACTTT. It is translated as CASNQGGNSPLHF.

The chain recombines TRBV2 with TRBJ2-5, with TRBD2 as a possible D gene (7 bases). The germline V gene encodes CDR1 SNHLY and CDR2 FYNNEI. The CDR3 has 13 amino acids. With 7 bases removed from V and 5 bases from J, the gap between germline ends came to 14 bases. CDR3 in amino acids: CASMRGGPETQYF. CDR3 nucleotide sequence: TGTGCCAGCATGAGGGGGGGCCCGGAGACCCAGTACTTC.

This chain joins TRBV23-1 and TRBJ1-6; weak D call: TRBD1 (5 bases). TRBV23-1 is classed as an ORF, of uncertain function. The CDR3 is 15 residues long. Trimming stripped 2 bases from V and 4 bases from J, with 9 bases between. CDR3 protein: CASSQPWGYNSPLHF. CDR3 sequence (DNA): TGCGCCAGCAGTCAACCCTGGGGGTATAATTCACCCCTCCACTTT.

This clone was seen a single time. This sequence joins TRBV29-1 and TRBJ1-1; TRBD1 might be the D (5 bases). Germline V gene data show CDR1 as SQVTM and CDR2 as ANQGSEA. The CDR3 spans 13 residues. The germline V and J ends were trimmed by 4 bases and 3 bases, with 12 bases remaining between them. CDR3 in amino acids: CSVGWARDTEAFF. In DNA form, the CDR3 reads TGCAGCGTTGGGTGGGCCAGGGACACTGAAGCTTTCTTT.

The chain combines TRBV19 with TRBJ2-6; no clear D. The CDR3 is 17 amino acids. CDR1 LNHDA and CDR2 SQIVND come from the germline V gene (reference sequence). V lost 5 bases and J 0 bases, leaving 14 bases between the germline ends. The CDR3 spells CASSVLISLSGANVLTF. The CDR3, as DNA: TGTGCCAGTAGTGTACTTATCAGTCTCTCTGGGGCCAACGTCCTGACTTTC.

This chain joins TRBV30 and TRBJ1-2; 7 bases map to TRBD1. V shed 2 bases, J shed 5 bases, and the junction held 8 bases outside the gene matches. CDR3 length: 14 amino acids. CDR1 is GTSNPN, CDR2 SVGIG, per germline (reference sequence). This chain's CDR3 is CAWSKAGGWYGYTF. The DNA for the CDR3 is TGTGCCTGGAGTAAGGCAGGGGGATGGTATGGCTACACCTTC.

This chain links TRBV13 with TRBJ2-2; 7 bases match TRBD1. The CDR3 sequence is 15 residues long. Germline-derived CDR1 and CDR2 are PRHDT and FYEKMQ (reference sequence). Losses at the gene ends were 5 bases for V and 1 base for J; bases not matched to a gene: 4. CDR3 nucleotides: TGTGCCAGCAGCCCCAGACAGGGGAACACCGGGGAGCTGTTTTTT. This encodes CASSPRQGNTGELFF.

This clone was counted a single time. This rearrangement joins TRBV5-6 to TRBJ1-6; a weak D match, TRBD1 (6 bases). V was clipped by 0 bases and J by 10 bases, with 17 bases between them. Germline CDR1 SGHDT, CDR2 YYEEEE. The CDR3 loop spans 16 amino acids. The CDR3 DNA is TGTGCCAGCAGCTTGGAGATAGGGGGAGGGAGCTCACCCCTCCACTTT. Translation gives CASSLEIGGGSSPLHF.

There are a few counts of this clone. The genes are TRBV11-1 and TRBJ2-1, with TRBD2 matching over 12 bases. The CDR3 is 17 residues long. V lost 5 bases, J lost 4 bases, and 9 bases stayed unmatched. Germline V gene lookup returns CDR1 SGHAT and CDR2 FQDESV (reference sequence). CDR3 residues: CASSPRLAGAKYNEQFF. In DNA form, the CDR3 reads TGTGCCAGCAGCCCGCGACTAGCGGGGGCAAAATACAATGAGCAGTTCTTC.

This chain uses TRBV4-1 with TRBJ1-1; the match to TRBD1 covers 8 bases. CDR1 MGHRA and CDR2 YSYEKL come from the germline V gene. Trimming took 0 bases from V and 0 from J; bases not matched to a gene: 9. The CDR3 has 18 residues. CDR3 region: CASSQDSRTGYLNTEAFF. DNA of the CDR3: TGCGCCAGCAGCCAAGATTCTCGGACAGGGTACTTGAACACTGAAGCTTTCTTT.

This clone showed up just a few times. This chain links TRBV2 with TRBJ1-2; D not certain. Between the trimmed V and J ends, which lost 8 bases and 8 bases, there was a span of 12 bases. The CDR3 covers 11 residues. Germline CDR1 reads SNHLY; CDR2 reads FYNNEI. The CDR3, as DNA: TGTGCCAGCGCGATTCTTCAGGGCTACACCTTC. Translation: CASAILQGYTF.

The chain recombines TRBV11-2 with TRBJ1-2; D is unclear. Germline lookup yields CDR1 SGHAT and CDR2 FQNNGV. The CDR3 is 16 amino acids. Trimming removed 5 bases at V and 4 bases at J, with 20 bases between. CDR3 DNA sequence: TGTGCCAGCAGCCCCAGAAGAAGGGTTGGTACCTATGGCTACACCTTC. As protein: CASSPRRRVGTYGYTF. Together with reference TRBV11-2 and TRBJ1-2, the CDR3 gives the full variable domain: EAGVAQSPRYKIIEKRQSVAFWCNPISGHATLYWYQQILGQGPKLLIQFQNNGVVDDSQLPKDRFSAERLKGVDSTLKIQPAKLEDSAVYLCASSPRRRVGTYGYTFGSGTRLTVV.

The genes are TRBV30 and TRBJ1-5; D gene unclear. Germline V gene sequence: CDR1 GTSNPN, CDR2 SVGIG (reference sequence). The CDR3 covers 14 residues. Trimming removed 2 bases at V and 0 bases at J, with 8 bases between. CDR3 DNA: TGTGCCTGGAGTCAAGGAGATAGCAATCAGCCCCAGCATTTT. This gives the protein CAWSQGDSNQPQHF.